This T cell receptor beta chain is from a study of T cell responses to AZD1222 COVID-19 vaccine. Assay used: immunoSEQ multiplex PCR; TCRdb lists only in-frame clones, some missing. The profile shows around 180,000 clones, around nine tenths of them singletons. Overall study results and limits: Only 5 or 6 individuals given AZD1222 were seropositive at baseline. Clonal diversity was possibly underestimated, and the donors were mostly white British, with more females.

Note on this clone: The antigen is not known. The germline gene is not matched at one end of the junction; a read error may be the cause.

The CDR3 extends over 14 amino acids. Germline CDR1 is SSHAT and CDR2 is FNYEAQ (reference sequence). This clonotype was sampled from an adult who received the AZD1222 COVID-19 vaccine. This rearrangement joins TRBV7-7 to TRBJ2-7; D possibly corresponds to TRBD2 (5 bases). Sequencing was performed on peripheral blood, taken 28 days after the second AZD1222 dose. The CDR3 DNA reads TGTGCTAGCAGCTTAGGGAGCGGACCCTACGAGCAGTACTTC. It translates to CASSLGSGPYEQYF.